These T cell receptor beta chains were read from a single sample in a study of shared clonotypes between healthy human individuals. TCRdb keeps only in-frame clones here, not all; method: immunoSEQ multiplex PCR. Seen here are about a million clones, 76% observed once, and the top ten hold approximately 1.5%. Material: memory CD4+ T cells sorted from blood. The source of these receptors is a man aged 18 to 29 in good health. Each CDR3 is given with its conserved first and last residue. The D gene is left open where the match is weak. Rows give clone size only sometimes, using once, few, many, or a class for an expanded clone.

clone size	J gene	D gene	V gene	CDR3 protein	CDR3 DNA
.	TRBJ1-2	TRBD1	TRBV28	CASSRTGNYGYTF	TGTGCCAGCAGCAGGACAGGGAACTATGGCTACACCTTC
.	TRBJ2-5	.	TRBV11-2	CASSSSVSRIETQYF	TGTGCCAGCAGCTCAAGTGTCTCCCGCATTGAGACCCAGTACTTC
.	TRBJ1-5	.	TRBV4-3	CASSQDLIRGNQPQHF	TGCGCCAGCAGCCAAGATTTAATAAGAGGGAATCAGCCCCAGCATTTT
few	TRBJ2-7	TRBD2	TRBV7-9	CASSPGRTSYEQYF	TGTGCCAGCAGCCCCGGGAGGACCTCCTACGAGCAGTACTTC
.	TRBJ2-7	TRBD2	TRBV19	CASSPVGEGSYEQYF	TGTGCCAGTAGTCCGGTTGGGGAGGGATCCTACGAGCAGTACTTC
few	TRBJ2-2	.	TRBV5-6	CASSFSGERTGELFF	TGTGCCAGCAGCTTTTCAGGGGAGAGGACCGGGGAGCTGTTTTTT
.	TRBJ1-5	TRBD1	TRBV28	CASRNTGGVTQPQHF	TGTGCCAGCAGGAATACAGGGGGGGTCACTCAGCCCCAGCATTTT
.	TRBJ1-1	.	TRBV4-3	CASTLETGNTEAFF	TGCGCCAGCACCCTGGAGACAGGGAACACTGAAGCTTTCTTT
.	TRBJ2-7	.	TRBV7-9	CASSSQSSYEQYF	TGTGCCAGCAGTTCACAAAGCTCCTACGAGCAGTACTTC
.	TRBJ1-1	.	TRBV9	CASSVGQVNTEAFF	TGTGCCAGCAGCGTAGGGCAGGTTAACACTGAAGCTTTCTTT
.	TRBJ1-5	.	TRBV28	CASSLWDVNQPQHF	TGTGCCAGCAGTTTATGGGATGTAAATCAGCCCCAGCATTTT
.	TRBJ2-5	.	TRBV9	CASSPTPAQAETQYF	TGTGCCAGCAGCCCTACCCCGGCCCAGGCGGAGACCCAGTACTTC
once	TRBJ2-5	TRBD2	TRBV5-1	CASSPPGREETQYF	TGCGCCAGCAGCCCACCAGGGAGGGAAGAGACCCAGTACTTC
.	TRBJ1-2	.	TRBV28	CASSLTPNYGYTF	TGTGCCAGCAGTTTAACGCCTAACTATGGCTACACCTTC
.	TRBJ2-1	.	TRBV2	CASSPHPTANNEQFF	TGTGCCAGCAGTCCCCACCCGACAGCTAACAATGAGCAGTTCTTC
.	TRBJ2-5	.	TRBV4-3	CASSQDSGGSGETQYF	TGCGCCAGCAGCCAAGATTCCGGGGGTTCGGGAGAGACCCAGTACTTC
.	TRBJ2-7	.	TRBV7-2	CASSLQRGYEQYF	TGTGCCAGCAGCTTACAGAGGGGCTACGAGCAGTACTTC
.	TRBJ2-7	TRBD2	TRBV25-1	CASRLAGGPYEQYF	TGTGCCAGCAGACTAGCGGGAGGGCCCTACGAGCAGTACTTC
few	TRBJ2-1	.	TRBV6-6	CASSYSYRAYYNEQFF	TGTGCCAGCAGTTACTCATATCGGGCCTACTACAATGAGCAGTTCTTC
few	TRBJ1-1	TRBD1	TRBV2	CASTWGQMNTEAFF	TGTGCCAGCACATGGGGACAGATGAACACTGAAGCTTTCTTT
.	TRBJ2-7	TRBD2	TRBV2	CASRGDGYEQYF	TGTGCCAGCCGGGGGGATGGGTACGAGCAGTACTTC
.	TRBJ2-7	.	TRBV28	CASSLMGGLSYEQYF	TGTGCCAGCAGTCTAATGGGGGGTTTGTCCTACGAGCAGTACTTC
.	TRBJ2-3	.	TRBV19	CASTGAGSNTDTQYF	TGTGCCAGTACGGGGGCGGGGTCCAACACAGATACGCAGTATTTT
.	TRBJ1-2	.	TRBV6-1	CASSERVGHNYGYTF	TGTGCCAGCAGTGAAAGAGTAGGGCACAACTATGGCTACACCTTC
.	TRBJ2-1	.	TRBV7-2	CASSPQNTREQFF	TGTGCCAGCAGCCCCCAAAACACCAGGGAGCAGTTCTTC
.	TRBJ1-2	.	TRBV6-5	CASSYSRGIYGYTF	TGTGCCAGCAGTTACAGCCGGGGCATCTATGGCTACACCTTC
few	TRBJ2-5	.	TRBV5-6	CASSLGPGSQETQYF	TGTGCCAGCAGCTTGGGCCCCGGCAGCCAAGAGACCCAGTACTTC
.	TRBJ2-3	.	TRBV6-5	CASSFRDPSTDTQYF	TGTGCCAGCAGTTTCCGGGACCCGAGCACAGATACGCAGTATTTT
.	TRBJ1-5	.	TRBV21-1	CASSTVQGADQPQHF	TGTGCCAGCAGCACAGTACAGGGGGCCGATCAGCCCCAGCATTTT
.	TRBJ1-2	.	TRBV19	CASSIETGTYGYTF	TGTGCCAGTAGTATCGAGACAGGCACCTATGGCTACACCTTC
.	TRBJ2-7	TRBD1	TRBV9	CASSVDGTALNYEQYF	TGTGCCAGCAGCGTAGACGGGACAGCACTTAACTACGAGCAGTACTTC
.	TRBJ2-3	.	TRBV2	CASMPRGGTDTQYF	TGTGCCAGCATGCCGAGAGGGGGCACAGATACGCAGTATTTT
few	TRBJ1-2	TRBD1	TRBV25-1	CASSIGQGGGYTF	TGTGCCAGCAGTATCGGACAGGGGGGCGGCTACACCTTC
.	TRBJ1-2	.	TRBV7-2	CASSGRTGINYGYTF	TGTGCCAGCAGCGGACGAACAGGGATTAATTATGGCTACACCTTC
.	TRBJ2-7	.	TRBV30	CAWASSGEQYF	TGTGCCTGGGCTTCGTCGGGGGAGCAGTACTTC
.	TRBJ2-1	.	TRBV1	CTSSQDHNDSSYNEQFF	TGCACCAGCAGCCAAGATCACAACGATAGCTCCTACAATGAGCAGTTCTTC
few	TRBJ1-2	.	TRBV7-2	CASSPTGAYGYTF	TGTGCCAGCAGCCCGACGGGCGCCTATGGCTACACCTTC
.	TRBJ1-2	TRBD1	TRBV28	CATFGQGEGRGYTF	TGTGCCACCTTCGGACAGGGAGAAGGTCGAGGCTACACCTTC
.	TRBJ1-2	TRBD1	TRBV30	CAWSVRDRGFRNTF	TGTGCCTGGAGTGTACGGGACAGGGGATTCCGGAACACCTTC
once	TRBJ1-1	.	TRBV6-4	CASSEGESTEAFF	TGTGCCAGCAGTGAAGGGGAGAGCACTGAAGCTTTCTTT
.	TRBJ2-1	.	TRBV5-1	CASSLVLGSYEQFF	TGCGCCAGCAGCTTGGTTCTGGGGTCGTATGAGCAGTTCTTC